A single sample gave rise to the 26 T cell receptor beta chains below, sequenced in a study of response to subunit inactivated influenza vaccine. From the RT-PCR reads, TCRdb called clonotypes with MiXCR, one entry per CDR3 protein. The sample has 600,000 to 700,000 distinct CDR3 sequences, roughly 15% seen once. This sample comprised PBMCs from blood, obtained approximately 15 days before vaccination. These receptors all come from a man aged 45 to 65 who received an inactivated influenza vaccine.

This clonotype has only a few counts. This rearrangement joins TRBV12-3 or TRBV12-4 to TRBJ2-1; 10 nucleotides line up with TRBD2. Trimming cost V 3 bases and J 4 bases; bases outside gene matches: 6. The CDR3 extends over 16 amino acids. The CDR3 nucleotides read TGTGCCAGCAGTTTGATAGCGGGGGGCTATTACAATGAGCAGTTCTTC. Its protein is CASSLIAGGYYNEQFF.

The J gene is TRBJ2-5, the V gene TRBV6-2 or TRBV6-3, with TRBD2 identical over 7 bases. From germline, CDR1 is MNHEY and CDR2 SVGEGT. The CDR3 runs 14 residues. The trim removed 8 bases at V and 1 base at J, leaving 7 bases unmatched. Written as DNA, the CDR3 is TGTGCCAGCTGGGGGGGAGCGGCCCAAGAGACCCAGTACTTC. This encodes CASWGGAAQETQYF.

This chain uses TRBV6-2 or TRBV6-3 with TRBJ2-7; D is perhaps TRBD1 (6 bases). Germline V gene lookup returns CDR1 MNHEY and CDR2 SVGEGT. The CDR3 runs to 15 residues. V gave up 6 bases and J gave up 7 bases, with 22 bases separating them. Written as DNA, the CDR3 is TGTGCCAGCAGGGCCGAACAGGGATTCCTGGGGGAGCAGTACTTC. Translation: CASRAEQGFLGEQYF.

This clonotype was recorded many times. The V call is TRBV7-2, the J call TRBJ2-7, with 9 bases aligning to TRBD1. Germline assignment: CDR1 SGHTA and CDR2 FQGNSA. The CDR3 is 13 residues long. The J segment lost 4 bases and the V segment lost 5 bases, leaving 3 bases of the junction unmatched. The CDR3 protein is CASSPTGGYEQYF. CDR3 nucleotide sequence: TGTGCCAGCAGCCCGACAGGGGGTTACGAGCAGTACTTC.

This clonotype was seen repeatedly, ten times or more. The chain joins TRBV4-3 to TRBJ2-1; D uncertain. The CDR3 extends over 15 amino acids. Trimming shortened V by 0 bases and J by 1 base, and 7 bases separated the two germline ends. Per germline, CDR1 LGHNA and CDR2 YSLEER. CDR3 DNA: TGCGCCAGCAGCCAAGATGGGGTATCCTACAATGAGCAGTTCTTC. Its protein is CASSQDGVSYNEQFF.

This chain joins TRBV6-2 or TRBV6-3 and TRBJ2-5; no definite D call. The CDR3 sequence is 14 residues long. V was cut by 5 bases and J by 5 bases, with 15 bases left in between. The V gene's germline CDR1 is MNHEY and CDR2 SVGEGT. The CDR3: CASSQRLTRETQYF. Written as DNA, the CDR3 is TGTGCCAGCAGTCAAAGATTGACGCGGGAGACCCAGTACTTC.

The chain couples TRBV6-5 to TRBJ2-4; weak D call: TRBD2 (5 bases). The CDR3 has 17 residues. Germline V gene data show CDR1 as MNHEY and CDR2 as SVGAGI. V was pared by 0 bases and J by 0 bases, with 12 bases between. The CDR3, as DNA: TGTGCCAGCAGTTACTCTAGGGCAGGACTAGCCAAAAACATTCAGTACTTC. Its translation is CASSYSRAGLAKNIQYF.

In its sample, this clonotype was seen many times. The DNA of the CDR3 is TGTGCCAGCAGCCCGAGTACCGGGACAGACTACGAGCAGTACTTC. It translates to CASSPSTGTDYEQYF. This chain links TRBV27 with TRBJ2-7; 7 nucleotides match TRBD1. The CDR3 has 15 amino acids. In germline, CDR1 is MNHEY, CDR2 SMNVEV (reference sequence). The V and J ends lost 6 bases and 3 bases, in that order; junction bases with no gene match: 11.

This clonotype has just a few counts. The genes are TRBV2 and TRBJ2-3, with 13 bases fitting TRBD2. This CDR3 has 21 amino acids. CDR1 SNHLY and CDR2 FYNNEI come from the germline V gene. V dropped 6 bases and J dropped 2; count of bases not matched to a gene: 20. The CDR3 here is CASSQFPSLAGGSPVTDTQYF. The CDR3 nucleotides are TGTGCCAGCAGCCAATTCCCCTCACTAGCGGGAGGGTCCCCTGTCACAGATACGCAGTATTTT. The full variable domain, with the rest looked up from reference TRBV2 and TRBJ2-3, is EPEVTQTPSHQVTQMGQEVILRCVPISNHLYFYWYRQILGQKVEFLVSFYNNEISEKSEIFDDQFSVERPDGSNFTLKIRSTKLEDSAMYFCASSQFPSLAGGSPVTDTQYFGPGTRLTVL.

This clonotype was seen repeatedly, ten times or more. The CDR3 is CASRAPTGSSTDTQYF. The DNA of the CDR3 is TGTGCCAGCAGAGCCCCGACAGGGTCCAGCACAGATACGCAGTATTTT. The chain has TRBV12-3 or TRBV12-4 and TRBJ2-3, with 7 bases that match TRBD1. J gave up 0 bases and V 6 bases, and 9 bases lay outside the gene matches. The CDR3 has 16 amino acids.

This clonotype came up a few times. The chain couples TRBV2 to TRBJ2-4, with 7 nucleotides matching TRBD2. This CDR3 has 14 amino acids. After removal of 8 bases from V and 6 bases from J, the junction contained 10 bases not matched to a gene. Germline V gene sequence: CDR1 SNHLY, CDR2 FYNNEI. The CDR3 DNA is TGTGCCAGCGGGGGGGTCGAGAGGGGAAACATTCAGTACTTC. Its translation is CASGGVERGNIQYF.

This clonotype was seen only a few times. CDR3 in DNA: TGTGCCAGCGGTCTAGGAGGGTACCAAGAGACCCAGTACTTC. This translates into CASGLGGYQETQYF. The chain uses TRBV6-2 or TRBV6-3 and TRBJ2-5; possibly TRBD2 for D (6 bases). V lost 8 bases and J lost 0, with 13 bases in between. The CDR3 has 14 amino acids. Germline assignment: CDR1 MNHEY and CDR2 SVGEGT.

This clonotype was counted only a few times. The J gene is TRBJ2-5, the V gene TRBV6-1, with 9 bases aligning to TRBD2. Germline CDR1 is MNHNS and CDR2 is SASEGT. The trim removed 4 bases at V and 1 base at J, leaving 4 bases unmatched. The CDR3 sequence is 15 residues long. CDR3 bases: TGTGCCAGCAGTGTAGCGGGAGTCGGCCAAGAGACCCAGTACTTC. Its translation: CASSVAGVGQETQYF.

Turning to this clonotype: A junction end diverges from the germline sequence, so it may reflect a read error. The chain links TRBV7-9 to TRBJ2-7, with 9 positions matching TRBD2. Germline V gene lookup returns CDR1 SEHNR and CDR2 FQNEAQ (reference sequence). The length of the CDR3 is 13 residues. CDR3 DNA sequence: TGTGCCAGCAGTTTAGCGGGGGTGGGCGAGCAGTACTTC. This gives the protein CASSLAGVGEQYF.

This clonotype was observed at least ten times. The chain joins TRBV6-1 to TRBJ1-1; D is undetermined. The germline V gene encodes CDR1 MNHNS and CDR2 SASEGT. This CDR3 is 15 amino acids long. Trimming took off 2 bases at V and 1 base at J, with 11 bases between the two ends. The CDR3 DNA follows: TGTGCCAGCAGTGAATCTCCCTGGGGGAACACTGAAGCTTTCTTT. Translation: CASSESPWGNTEAFF.

The chain carries TRBV28 and TRBJ2-6; the D gene is possibly TRBD1 (5 bases). Trimming took 5 bases from V and 0 from J, leaving 8 bases between them. Per germline, CDR1 MDHEN and CDR2 SYDVKM. This CDR3 spans 15 amino acids. The CDR3 loop is CASSLQASGANVLTF. The CDR3 region has the DNA TGTGCCAGCAGTCTACAGGCCTCTGGGGCCAACGTCCTGACTTTC.

V is TRBV29-1 and J is TRBJ2-5; D gene ambiguous. There are 14 residues in the CDR3. Per the germline V gene, CDR1 is SQVTM and CDR2 is ANQGSEA. Trimming took off 4 bases at V and 5 bases at J, with 17 bases between the two ends. CDR3 DNA sequence: TGCAGCGTTGTGCCAGCCGGACCTTGGGAGACCCAGTACTTC. Its translation: CSVVPAGPWETQYF.

The chain carries TRBV7-9 and TRBJ1-1, with D possibly TRBD1 on 5 matching bases. Germline CDR1 SEHNR, CDR2 FQNEAQ (reference sequence). The CDR3 has 16 amino acids. V lost 0 bases and J 5 bases, leaving 16 bases between the germline ends. Here the CDR3 reads CASSLAFGDSGTEAFF. CDR3 in DNA: TGTGCCAGCAGCTTAGCTTTCGGGGACTCGGGAACTGAAGCTTTCTTT.

This rearrangement joins TRBV5-6 to TRBJ2-7; 7 bases are shared with TRBD1. With 0 bases clipped from V and 3 bases from J, the junction kept 12 bases outside the gene matches. Germline V CDR1 and CDR2: SGHDT, YYEEEE. The CDR3 runs 17 residues. The CDR3: CASSLGQGGRYYYEQYF. The CDR3 DNA sequence: TGTGCCAGCAGCTTGGGACAGGGTGGGCGATATTACTACGAGCAGTACTTC.

This clonotype has at least ten counts. The V call is TRBV12-3 or TRBV12-4, the J call TRBJ1-1; maybe TRBD1 (6 bases). V was pared by 3 bases and J by 5 bases, with 16 bases between. The CDR3 is 15 residues long. The CDR3 loop is CASSLGGGHGTEAFF. CDR3 nucleotide sequence: TGTGCCAGCAGTTTGGGCGGGGGGCATGGGACTGAAGCTTTCTTT.

This clonotype was seen only a few times. The genes are TRBV13 and TRBJ2-2; TRBD2 agrees at 11 bases. The CDR3 length is 16 residues. Per the germline V gene, CDR1 is PRHDT and CDR2 is FYEKMQ (reference sequence). V lost 5 bases to trimming and J lost 1 base; unmatched junction nucleotides: 3. The CDR3, as DNA: TGTGCCAGCAGCGACGGACTAGCGGGGAACACCGGGGAGCTGTTTTTT. It codes for CASSDGLAGNTGELFF. The full variable domain, completed using reference TRBV13 and TRBJ2-2, is AAGVIQSPRHLIKEKRETATLKCYPIPRHDTVYWYQQGPGQDPQFLISFYEKMQSDKGSIPDRFSAQQFSDYHSELNMSSLELGDSALYFCASSDGLAGNTGELFFGEGSRLTVL.

The V gene is TRBV5-1, the J gene TRBJ1-5; TRBD1 matches at 8 bases. After removal of 0 bases from V and 0 bases from J, the junction contained 8 bases not matched to a gene. The CDR3 spans 18 residues. CDR1 and CDR2 from the germline V gene are SGHRS and YFSETQ. CDR3 sequence reads: CASSLEAGGRHSNQPQHF. CDR3 sequence (DNA): TGCGCCAGCAGCTTGGAGGCAGGGGGCAGACATAGCAATCAGCCCCAGCATTTT.

This clonotype was counted between two and nine times. This rearrangement joins TRBV18 to TRBJ2-1; 7 bases match TRBD2. V shed 1 base, J shed 3 bases, and the junction held 6 bases outside the gene matches. Germline-derived CDR1 and CDR2 are KGHSH and LQKENI. This CDR3 region has 16 residues. The CDR3 is CASSPLPGLYYNEQFF. The CDR3 DNA sequence: TGTGCCAGCTCACCACTTCCGGGACTATACTACAATGAGCAGTTCTTC.

This clonotype has a count of ten or more. The chain employs TRBV10-3 and TRBJ2-1; tentatively, D is TRBD2 (5 bases). Per germline, CDR1 ENHRY and CDR2 SYGVKD. V dropped 8 bases and J dropped 6 bases, with 14 bases sitting between them. This CDR3 has 13 residues. The CDR3 loop is CAISMPSGNEQFF. The CDR3 DNA is TGTGCCATCTCTATGCCGAGCGGCAATGAGCAGTTCTTC.

V gene TRBV29-1 combines with J gene TRBJ2-4, with 10 bases identical to TRBD1. The CDR3 extends over 15 amino acids. The junction had 11 bases not matched to a gene; V was cut back by 4 bases and J by 8 bases. CDR1 is SQVTM, CDR2 ANQGSEA, per germline. In DNA form, the CDR3 reads TGCAGCGTTGGGCTAAGACAGGGGGCGTGGGACATTCAGTACTTC. This translates into CSVGLRQGAWDIQYF.

This sequence joins TRBV4-1 and TRBJ2-1; no reliable D call. Trimming left V 1 base short and J 0 bases short, with 10 bases between. Germline CDR1 MGHRA, CDR2 YSYEKL. The CDR3 loop spans 16 amino acids. CDR3 residues: CASSQVMRSSYNEQFF. CDR3 DNA: TGCGCCAGCAGCCAAGTAATGAGGAGCTCCTACAATGAGCAGTTCTTC.